The next 17 T cell receptor beta chains were all read from a single sample in a study of cytomegalovirus exposure and HLA in healthy donors. Researchers ran the PCR with 60 Vbeta and 13 Jbeta primers. Clones were read by immunoSEQ multiplex PCR, and TCRdb kept only the in-frame ones, dropping some. The sample shows around 90,000 clones, more than 60% of them seen only once. The specimen sequenced was PBMCs. The receptors come from a man aged 25-45 years in good health and CMV-seronegative.

V usage is TRBV10-2 and J usage is TRBJ1-2; possible D gene TRBD1, 6 bases. Trimming removed 2 bases from V and 3 bases from J, with 13 bases in between. CDR3 length equals 15 residues. Per the germline V gene, CDR1 is WSHSY and CDR2 is SAAADI. The CDR3 spells CASSEGTLTYYGYTF. The CDR3 DNA reads TGCGCCAGCAGTGAGGGGACACTAACTTACTATGGCTACACCTTC.

The chain is built from TRBV18 and TRBJ1-1; D remains ambiguous. Trimming took off 3 bases at V and 1 base at J, with 9 bases between the two ends. Germline CDR1 KGHSH, CDR2 LQKENI. This CDR3 comprises 14 residues. The DNA for the CDR3 is TGTGCCAGCTCACCGGTACACGAGAACACTGAAGCTTTCTTT. Residues: CASSPVHENTEAFF.

V gene TRBV5-6 combines with J gene TRBJ2-2, with 13 bases identical to TRBD2. J was trimmed by 2 bases and V by 2 bases; bases with no gene match: 3. The CDR3 has 17 residues. CDR1 and CDR2 from the germline V gene are SGHDT and YYEEEE. The CDR3 bases are TGTGCCAGCAGCTTCGGGACTAGCGGGATCAACACCGGGGAGCTGTTTTTT. Its protein is CASSFGTSGINTGELFF.

The chain has TRBV9 and TRBJ1-6; D remains unclear. CDR3 length equals 13 residues. With 0 bases removed from V and 9 bases from J, the gap between germline ends came to 7 bases. Germline V gives CDR1 SGDLS, CDR2 YYNGEE. The CDR3 sequence is CASSVGGSSPLHF. CDR3 DNA sequence: TGTGCCAGCAGCGTAGGAGGGAGTTCACCCCTCCACTTT.

The chain uses TRBV5-1 and TRBJ1-1; the D is unclear. From germline, CDR1 is SGHRS and CDR2 YFSETQ. With 5 bases removed from V and 0 bases from J, the gap between germline ends came to 14 bases. The CDR3 is made up of 15 amino acids. In DNA form, the CDR3 reads TGCGCCAGCAGTCGGGAGTCGGCACTGAACACTGAAGCTTTCTTT. Translating it yields CASSRESALNTEAFF. The full variable domain, rest sourced from reference TRBV5-1 and TRBJ1-1, is KAGVTQTPRYLIKTRGQQVTLSCSPISGHRSVSWYQQTPGQGLQFLFEYFSETQRNKGNFPGRFSGRQFSNSRSEMNVSTLELGDSALYLCASSRESALNTEAFFGQGTRLTVV.

J is TRBJ2-3 and V is TRBV29-1; tentatively, D is TRBD1 (6 bases). The CDR3 is made up of 13 amino acids. Germline assignment: CDR1 SQVTM and CDR2 ANQGSEA. With 6 bases removed from V and 2 bases from J, the gap between germline ends came to 12 bases. The CDR3 nucleotides are TGCAGCGTGAGGGGACACTTCACAGATACGCAGTATTTT. Its translation is CSVRGHFTDTQYF.

The genes are TRBV9 and TRBJ2-5, with a weak D call TRBD2 (5 bases). Germline V CDR1 and CDR2: SGDLS, YYNGEE. Trimming shortened V by 4 bases and J by 5 bases, and 18 bases separated the two germline ends. This CDR3 is 15 amino acids long. The CDR3 DNA reads TGTGCCAGCAGCATCCTGAACGGGGTAGGGGAGACCCAGTACTTC. It translates to CASSILNGVGETQYF.

This clone was seen only a few times. The chain uses TRBV5-1 and TRBJ2-6; perhaps TRBD1 as D (6 bases). The germline V gene encodes CDR1 SGHRS and CDR2 YFSETQ. CDR3 length equals 18 residues. V was shortened by 5 bases and J by 2 bases, with 20 bases between the two germline ends. The DNA of the CDR3 is TGCGCCAGCAGACAAGAAAACCCAGGGGTCCCTGGGGCCAACGTCCTGACTTTC. It specifies CASRQENPGVPGANVLTF.

The chain is built from TRBV7-6 and TRBJ2-5; D gene uncertain. Trimming shortened V by 6 bases and J by 1 base, and 15 bases separated the two germline ends. The germline CDR1 and CDR2 sequences are SGHVS and FNYEAQ. This CDR3 comprises 15 residues. The CDR3 DNA sequence: TGTGCCAGCAGTACCACGAGAGGTATCCAAGAGACCCAGTACTTC. It is translated as CASSTTRGIQETQYF.

This chain joins TRBV5-4 and TRBJ2-5, with 9 positions matching TRBD1. The germline V gene encodes CDR1 SGHNT and CDR2 YYREEE (reference sequence). Trimming took 5 bases from V and 4 from J; bases not matched to a gene: 12. The CDR3 runs to 16 residues. CDR3 DNA: TGTGCCAGCAGTTCCACCGGGACAGGGATTTTAGAGACCCAGTACTTC. It codes for CASSSTGTGILETQYF.

This clone showed up just a few times. The junction shows a germline mismatch at one end, possibly a read error. J is TRBJ1-5 and V is TRBV2; 9 bases fit TRBD1. Germline assignment: CDR1 SNHLY and CDR2 FYNNEI. The CDR3 length is 15 residues. CDR3 DNA sequence: TGTGCCAGCATTGAAGTTTGGACAGGGGATCAGCCCCAGCATTTT. This sequence encodes CASIEVWTGDQPQHF.

The V and J genes are TRBV5-5 and TRBJ2-3, with a weak D call TRBD2 (5 bases). Germline loops: CDR1 SGHKS, CDR2 YYEKEE (reference sequence). CDR3 length equals 14 residues. V shed 2 bases and J shed 3 bases, with 10 bases lying between them. CDR3 nucleotides: TGTGCCAGCAGCTTTGGGAGAACAACAGATACGCAGTATTTT. Translated: CASSFGRTTDTQYF.

This clone appeared a single time. The CDR3: CASSLGGGGPQFF. CDR3 sequence (DNA): TGTGCCAGCAGTTTAGGGGGCGGGGGGCCACAGTTCTTC. J is TRBJ2-1 and V is TRBV6-5, with D possibly matching TRBD2 (8 bases). The CDR3 is 13 residues long. With 4 bases removed from V and 13 bases from J, the gap between germline ends came to 17 bases. Germline V gene sequence: CDR1 MNHEY, CDR2 SVGAGI.

The chain joins TRBV13 to TRBJ1-2, with TRBD1 matching 8 bases. Germline lookup yields CDR1 PRHDT and CDR2 FYEKMQ (reference sequence). The V gene end was trimmed by 0 bases and the J gene end by 5 bases; junction bases not matched to a gene: 5. The CDR3 has 15 amino acids. CDR3 DNA sequence: TGTGCCAGCAGCTTAGGGAGTCAGGGGGCGTATGGCTACACCTTC. As protein: CASSLGSQGAYGYTF. Together with reference TRBV13 and TRBJ1-2, the CDR3 gives the full variable domain: AAGVIQSPRHLIKEKRETATLKCYPIPRHDTVYWYQQGPGQDPQFLISFYEKMQSDKGSIPDRFSAQQFSDYHSELNMSSLELGDSALYFCASSLGSQGAYGYTFGSGTRLTVV.

This rearrangement joins TRBV6-4 to TRBJ1-1; 7 bases align to TRBD1. This CDR3 comprises 14 residues. The V gene's germline CDR1 is MRHNA and CDR2 SNTAGT. After removal of 4 bases from V and 4 bases from J, the junction contained 6 bases not matched to a gene. CDR3 region: CASSAFEGATEAFF. The CDR3 region has the DNA TGTGCCAGCAGTGCCTTCGAGGGGGCCACTGAAGCTTTCTTT.

J is TRBJ2-1 and V is TRBV5-1; 7 bases line up with TRBD1. Germline assignment: CDR1 SGHRS and CDR2 YFSETQ. CDR3 length: 15 residues. Trimming took 4 bases from V and 0 from J; bases not matched to a gene: 4. CDR3 amino acids: CASSVGQSSYNEQFF. The CDR3 bases are TGCGCCAGCAGCGTGGGACAGAGCTCCTACAATGAGCAGTTCTTC.

This chain links TRBV19 with TRBJ1-1, with D maybe TRBD1 (6 bases). This CDR3 spans 14 amino acids. The V gene's germline CDR1 is LNHDA and CDR2 SQIVND (reference sequence). V was pared by 4 bases and J by 5 bases, with 14 bases between. This chain's CDR3 is CASSTTGRGTEAFF. CDR3 DNA: TGTGCCAGTAGTACAACAGGGAGGGGAACTGAAGCTTTCTTT. The whole variable domain, remainder taken from reference TRBV19 and TRBJ1-1, is DGGITQSPKYLFRKEGQNVTLSCEQNLNHDAMYWYRQDPGQGLRLIYYSQIVNDFQKGDIAEGYSVSREKKESFPLTVTSAQKNPTAFYLCASSTTGRGTEAFFGQGTRLTVV.